Below are 18 T cell receptor beta chains sequenced from a single sample in a study of vaccination effects on CD4 cells after COVID-19. Sequencing followed a ViraFEST assay step that expanded antigen-specific CD4+ T cells with viral peptide pools. Following culture for roughly 10 days, CD4+ T cells were isolated. Nucleocapsid antibodies stayed negative before and after vaccination, showing no earlier SARS-CoV-2 infection. Here immunoSEQ multiplex PCR was the method, and the copy in TCRdb shows in-frame clones only, minus some. The data show under 75,000 clones, about 80% seen once. No antigen has been identified for these receptors. Here the sequenced sample was CD4+ T cells from PBMCs cultured with SARS-CoV-2 spike peptides, taken before COVID-19 vaccination. These receptors were obtained from a human donor who received a COVID-19 vaccine.

V is TRBV2 and J is TRBJ2-2; TRBD1 matches 8 bases. Trimming took 9 bases from V and 1 from J; bases not matched to a gene: 7. This CDR3 comprises 15 residues. The germline V gene has CDR1 SNHLY and CDR2 FYNNEI. CDR3 region: CASKTGTGNTGELFF. CDR3 DNA sequence: TGTGCCAGTAAGACCGGGACAGGGAACACCGGGGAGCTGTTTTTT.

This chain joins TRBV19 and TRBJ2-5; D may be TRBD1 or TRBD2 (5 bases each). The germline V and J ends were trimmed by 9 bases and 5 bases, with 16 bases remaining between them. The germline V gene encodes CDR1 LNHDA and CDR2 SQIVND (reference sequence). There are 13 residues in the CDR3. This CDR3 is CASLTRDGETQYF. The CDR3 DNA sequence: TGTGCCAGCCTCACTCGGGACGGTGAGACCCAGTACTTC.

In this sample, this clone turned up once. The chain combines TRBV27 with TRBJ2-3, with a tentative D call TRBD1 (5 bases). The germline V and J ends were trimmed by 3 bases and 4 bases, with 14 bases remaining between them. Germline CDR1 is MNHEY and CDR2 is SMNVEV (reference sequence). CDR3 length: 15 residues. CDR3 sequence: CASSLRQGSADTQYF. The CDR3 DNA reads as TGTGCCAGCAGTTTGCGGCAGGGATCTGCAGATACGCAGTATTTT.

This rearrangement joins TRBV29-1 to TRBJ2-1; D is undetermined. The V gene's germline CDR1 is SQVTM and CDR2 ANQGSEA. This CDR3 is 12 amino acids long. Trimming cost V 6 bases and J 5 bases, with 11 bases left between them. The CDR3 region is CSVGVGNNEQFF. DNA for the CDR3: TGCAGCGTGGGTGTAGGTAACAATGAGCAGTTCTTC.

The chain couples TRBV30 to TRBJ1-3; tentatively, D is TRBD1 (5 bases). Germline CDR1 is GTSNPN and CDR2 is SVGIG (reference sequence). V lost 7 bases and J 0 bases, leaving 10 bases between the germline ends. CDR3 length equals 13 residues. CDR3 loop: CASATASGNTIYF. For the CDR3, the DNA is TGTGCCTCGGCGACAGCCTCTGGAAACACCATATATTTT.

This chain connects TRBV6-2 or TRBV6-3 to TRBJ1-4; D not resolved. With 2 bases removed from V and 5 bases from J, the gap between germline ends came to 12 bases. Germline V CDR1 and CDR2: MNHEY, SVGEGT. The CDR3 covers 15 residues. The CDR3 region is CASSYQNSQNEKLFF. CDR3 DNA sequence: TGTGCCAGCAGTTACCAGAACAGCCAAAATGAAAAACTGTTTTTT.

This clone was counted only a few times. The chain couples TRBV7-2 to TRBJ1-5; D remains ambiguous. The CDR3 loop spans 12 amino acids. V dropped 3 bases and J dropped 5 bases, with 5 bases sitting between them. The germline V gene encodes CDR1 SGHTA and CDR2 FQGNSA. CDR3 DNA sequence: TGTGCCAGCAGCTTCGAGTATCAGCCCCAGCATTTT. It encodes CASSFEYQPQHF.

The chain links TRBV19 to TRBJ1-5, with unresolved D. Germline CDR1 is LNHDA and CDR2 is SQIVND (reference sequence). V dropped 3 bases and J dropped 7 bases, with 7 bases sitting between them. CDR3 length: 12 amino acids. CDR3 residues: CASSISIQPQHF. As DNA, the CDR3 is TGTGCCAGTAGTATCTCAATACAGCCCCAGCATTTT.

The chain uses TRBV9 and TRBJ2-1; 8 bases are shared with TRBD1. CDR3 size: 16 residues. Trimming removed 2 bases from V and 2 bases from J; junction bases left unmatched: 6. The germline V gene encodes CDR1 SGDLS and CDR2 YYNGEE. The CDR3 DNA sequence: TGTGCCAGCAGCGTGACGGGACAGGCCGCCTACAATGAGCAGTTCTTC. This encodes CASSVTGQAAYNEQFF. Using reference TRBV9 and TRBJ2-1 for the parts outside the CDR3, the full variable domain is DSGVTQTPKHLITATGQRVTLRCSPRSGDLSVYWYQQSLDQGLQFLIQYYNGEERAKGNILERFSAQQFPDLHSELNLSSLELGDSALYFCASSVTGQAAYNEQFFGPGTRLTVL.

The V call is TRBV9, the J call TRBJ1-2; no firm D call. The V end lost 1 base, the J end lost 8 bases, and 18 bases lay between the germline ends. The CDR3 is 15 amino acids. Germline loops: CDR1 SGDLS, CDR2 YYNGEE. The DNA for the CDR3 is TGTGCCAGCAGCGTAAGAGGGAGGCAGGAAGGCGGCTACACCTTC. Translation: CASSVRGRQEGGYTF.

CDR3 in DNA: TGTGCCAGCAGTCCGACAGTCCCCCACCACAGACAGGGAAAAGGGGTCAATCAGCCCCAGCATTTT. It codes for CASSPTVPHHRQGKGVNQPQHF. V is TRBV28 and J is TRBJ1-5, with 7 bases matching TRBD1. Unmatched junction bases numbered 28, after V lost 5 bases and J lost 3 bases. In germline, CDR1 is MDHEN, CDR2 SYDVKM. This CDR3 is 22 amino acids long.

The genes are TRBV7-2 and TRBJ2-3; D tentatively reads TRBD1 or TRBD2 (5 bases each). The CDR3 has 15 amino acids. Trimming removed 1 base from V and 0 bases from J, with 8 bases in between. CDR1 is SGHTA and CDR2 is FQGNSA in the germline V gene. CDR3 DNA: TGTGCCAGCAGCTTAGTTTGGGACAGCACAGATACGCAGTATTTT. Translation gives CASSLVWDSTDTQYF.

V is TRBV19 and J is TRBJ1-5, with 8 bases aligning to TRBD1. The trim removed 10 bases at V and 2 bases at J, leaving 4 bases unmatched. Germline lookup yields CDR1 LNHDA and CDR2 SQIVND (reference sequence). This CDR3 has 13 residues. For the CDR3, the DNA is TGTGCCACCGTGGGACAGGGCAATCAGCCCCAGCATTTT. Protein sequence: CATVGQGNQPQHF.

The J gene is TRBJ2-1, the V gene TRBV5-4; 9 nucleotides align to TRBD1. The CDR3 length is 15 residues. The trim removed 2 bases at V and 5 bases at J, leaving 5 bases unmatched. From germline, CDR1 is SGHNT and CDR2 YYREEE (reference sequence). CDR3 sequence (DNA): TGTGCCAGCAGCTTCCCGGGACAGGGCCACAATGAGCAGTTCTTC. This translates into CASSFPGQGHNEQFF.

The J gene is TRBJ2-1, the V gene TRBV11-3; no firm D call. Trimming cost V 2 bases and J 9 bases, with 11 bases left between them. Germline CDR1 SGHNT, CDR2 YENEEA. CDR3 length equals 13 residues. For the CDR3, the DNA is TGTGCCAGCAGCTTATTAGGGATTAGTGAGCAGTTCTTC. Its protein is CASSLLGISEQFF.

The chain employs TRBV2 and TRBJ2-7; 7 nucleotides line up with TRBD1. Germline values: CDR1 SNHLY, CDR2 FYNNEI. The trim removed 2 bases at V and 5 bases at J, leaving 0 bases unmatched. The CDR3 is 12 residues long. CDR3 amino acids: CASSEQGDEQYV. CDR3 in DNA: TGTGCCAGCAGTGAACAGGGGGACGAGCAGTACGTC.

The chain links TRBV2 to TRBJ1-4, with a possible D match to TRBD1 (5 bases). The CDR3 is made up of 14 amino acids. Germline lookup yields CDR1 SNHLY and CDR2 FYNNEI. V was pared by 6 bases and J by 4 bases, with 12 bases between. CDR3 protein: CASREGRSNEKLFF. CDR3 bases: TGTGCCAGCAGAGAGGGACGTAGTAATGAAAAACTGTTTTTT.

J is TRBJ2-7 and V is TRBV6-2 or TRBV6-3; D gene ambiguous. V lost 0 bases to trimming and J lost 5 bases, with 5 bases between them. Germline V gives CDR1 MNHEY, CDR2 SVGEGT. The CDR3 extends over 12 amino acids. The CDR3 sequence is CASSYSLHEQYV. In DNA form, the CDR3 reads TGTGCCAGCAGTTACTCCCTTCACGAGCAGTACGTC.